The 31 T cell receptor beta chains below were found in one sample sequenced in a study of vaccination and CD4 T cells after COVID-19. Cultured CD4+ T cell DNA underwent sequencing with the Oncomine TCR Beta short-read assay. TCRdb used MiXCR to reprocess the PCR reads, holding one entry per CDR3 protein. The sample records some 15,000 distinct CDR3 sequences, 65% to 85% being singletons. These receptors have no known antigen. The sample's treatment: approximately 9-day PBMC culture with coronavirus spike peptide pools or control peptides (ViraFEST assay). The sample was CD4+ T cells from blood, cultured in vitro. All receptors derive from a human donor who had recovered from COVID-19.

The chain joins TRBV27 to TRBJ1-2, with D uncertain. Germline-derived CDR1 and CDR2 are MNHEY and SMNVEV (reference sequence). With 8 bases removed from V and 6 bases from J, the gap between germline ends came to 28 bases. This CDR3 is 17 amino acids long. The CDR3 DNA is TGTGCCAGCCGACCCTACACTCCAGCGGGTGCACGTCATGGCTACACCTTC. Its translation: CASRPYTPAGARHGYTF.

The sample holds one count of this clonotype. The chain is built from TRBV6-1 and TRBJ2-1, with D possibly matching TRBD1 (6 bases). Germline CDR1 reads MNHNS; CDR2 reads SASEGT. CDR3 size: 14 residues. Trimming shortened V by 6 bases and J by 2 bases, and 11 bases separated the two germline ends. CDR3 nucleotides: TGTGCCAGCAGAGAAACAGGGCCCTACAATGAGCAGTTCTTC. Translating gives CASRETGPYNEQFF.

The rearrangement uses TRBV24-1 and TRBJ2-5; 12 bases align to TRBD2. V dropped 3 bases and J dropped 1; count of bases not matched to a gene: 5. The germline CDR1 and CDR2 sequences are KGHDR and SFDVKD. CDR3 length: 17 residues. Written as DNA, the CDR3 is TGTGCCACCAGTGATGCTAGCGGGAGGGGCGGCCAAGAGACCCAGTACTTC. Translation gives CATSDASGRGGQETQYF.

CDR3 region: CATSGGDNSYNEQFF. The CDR3, as DNA: TGTGCCACCAGTGGAGGGGACAACTCCTACAATGAGCAGTTCTTC. The chain links TRBV24-1 to TRBJ2-1; TRBD1 might be the D (6 bases). Germline V gene lookup returns CDR1 KGHDR and CDR2 SFDVKD. The CDR3 length is 15 residues. V shed 5 bases and J shed 0 bases, with 10 bases lying between them.

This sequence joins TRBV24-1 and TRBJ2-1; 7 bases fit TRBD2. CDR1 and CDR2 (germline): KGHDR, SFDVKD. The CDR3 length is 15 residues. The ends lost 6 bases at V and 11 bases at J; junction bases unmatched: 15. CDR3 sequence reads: CATSPREDPSKKQFF. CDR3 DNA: TGTGCCACCAGTCCTCGGGAGGACCCATCAAAAAAGCAGTTCTTC.

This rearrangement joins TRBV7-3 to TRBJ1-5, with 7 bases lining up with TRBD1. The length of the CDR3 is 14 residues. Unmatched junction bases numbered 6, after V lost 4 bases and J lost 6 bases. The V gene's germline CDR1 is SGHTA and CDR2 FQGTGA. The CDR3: CASSSGTAGQPQHF. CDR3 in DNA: TGTGCCAGCAGCTCCGGGACAGCAGGTCAGCCCCAGCATTTT.

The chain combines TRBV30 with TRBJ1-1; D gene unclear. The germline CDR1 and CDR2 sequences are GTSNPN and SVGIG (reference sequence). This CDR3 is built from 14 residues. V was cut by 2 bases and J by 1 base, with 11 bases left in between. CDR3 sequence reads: CAWSRLSANTEAFF. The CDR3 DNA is TGTGCCTGGAGTCGGCTCAGTGCGAACACTGAAGCTTTCTTT.

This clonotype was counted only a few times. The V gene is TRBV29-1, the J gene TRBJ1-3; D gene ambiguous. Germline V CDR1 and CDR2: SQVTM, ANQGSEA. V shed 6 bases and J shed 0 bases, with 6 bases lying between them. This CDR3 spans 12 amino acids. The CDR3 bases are TGCAGCGTCCGGCGCTCTGGAAACACCATATATTTT. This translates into CSVRRSGNTIYF.

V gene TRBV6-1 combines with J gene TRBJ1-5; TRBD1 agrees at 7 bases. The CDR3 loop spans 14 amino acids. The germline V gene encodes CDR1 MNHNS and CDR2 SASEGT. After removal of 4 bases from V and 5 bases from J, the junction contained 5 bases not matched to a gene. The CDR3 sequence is CASSGQGAYQPQHF. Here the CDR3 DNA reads TGTGCCAGCAGTGGACAGGGCGCCTATCAGCCCCAGCATTTT.

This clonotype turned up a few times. CDR3: CSARVVRGADGYTF. The CDR3 nucleotides are TGCAGTGCTAGAGTTGTCAGGGGGGCGGATGGCTACACCTTC. The chain has TRBV20-1 and TRBJ1-2; 7 nucleotides line up with TRBD1. CDR1 DFQATT and CDR2 SNEGSKA come from the germline V gene (reference sequence). Trimming cost V 1 base and J 6 bases; bases outside gene matches: 8. This CDR3 is 14 amino acids long.

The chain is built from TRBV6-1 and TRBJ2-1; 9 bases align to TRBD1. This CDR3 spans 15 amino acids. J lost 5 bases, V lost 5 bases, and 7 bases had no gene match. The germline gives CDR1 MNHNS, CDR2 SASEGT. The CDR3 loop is CASSNPGQGHNEQFF. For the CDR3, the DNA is TGTGCCAGCAGTAATCCGGGACAGGGCCACAATGAGCAGTTCTTC.

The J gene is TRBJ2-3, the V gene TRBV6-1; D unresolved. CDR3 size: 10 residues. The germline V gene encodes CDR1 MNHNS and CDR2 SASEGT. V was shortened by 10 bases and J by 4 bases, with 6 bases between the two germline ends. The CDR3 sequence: CAIGSDTQYF. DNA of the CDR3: TGTGCCATAGGGTCAGATACGCAGTATTTT.

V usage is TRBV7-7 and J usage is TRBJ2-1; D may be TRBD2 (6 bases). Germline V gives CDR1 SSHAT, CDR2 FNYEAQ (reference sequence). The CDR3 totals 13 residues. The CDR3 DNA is TGTGCTAGCGGCTCCCTCTCATCCAATGAGCAGTTCTTC. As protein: CASGSLSSNEQFF.

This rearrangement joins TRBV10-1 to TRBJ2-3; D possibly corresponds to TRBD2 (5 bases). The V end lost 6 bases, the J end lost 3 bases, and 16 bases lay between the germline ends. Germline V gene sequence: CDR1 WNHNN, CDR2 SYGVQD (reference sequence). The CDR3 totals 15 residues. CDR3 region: CASSLHGGETDTQYF. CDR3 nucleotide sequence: TGCGCCAGCAGCCTACACGGAGGAGAAACAGATACGCAGTATTTT.

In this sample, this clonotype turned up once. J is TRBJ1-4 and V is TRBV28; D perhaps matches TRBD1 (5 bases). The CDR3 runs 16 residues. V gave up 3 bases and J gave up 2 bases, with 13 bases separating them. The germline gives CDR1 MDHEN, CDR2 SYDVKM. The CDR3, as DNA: TGTGCCAGCAGTTTTGGGGGGGGATCTACTAATGAAAAACTGTTTTTT. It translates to CASSFGGGSTNEKLFF.

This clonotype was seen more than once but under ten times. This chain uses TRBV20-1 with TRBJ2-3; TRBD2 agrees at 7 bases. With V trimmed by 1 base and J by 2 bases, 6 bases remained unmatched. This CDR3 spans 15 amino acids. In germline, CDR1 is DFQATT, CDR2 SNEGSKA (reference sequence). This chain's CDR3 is CSARGGGGLTDTQYF. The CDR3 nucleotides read TGCAGTGCTAGAGGTGGGGGAGGGCTCACAGATACGCAGTATTTT.

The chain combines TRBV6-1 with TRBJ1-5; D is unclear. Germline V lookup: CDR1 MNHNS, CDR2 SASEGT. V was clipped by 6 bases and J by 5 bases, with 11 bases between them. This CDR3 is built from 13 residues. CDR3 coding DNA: TGTGCCAGCAGGCTGGGTCCCCATCAGCCCCAGCATTTT. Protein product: CASRLGPHQPQHF.

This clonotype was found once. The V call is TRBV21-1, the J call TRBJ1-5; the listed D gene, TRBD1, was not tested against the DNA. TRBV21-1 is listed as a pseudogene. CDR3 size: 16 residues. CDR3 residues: CASSKARYRINQPQHF. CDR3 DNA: TGTGCCAGCAGCAAAGCAAGGTACAGGATCAATCAGCCCCAGCATTTT.

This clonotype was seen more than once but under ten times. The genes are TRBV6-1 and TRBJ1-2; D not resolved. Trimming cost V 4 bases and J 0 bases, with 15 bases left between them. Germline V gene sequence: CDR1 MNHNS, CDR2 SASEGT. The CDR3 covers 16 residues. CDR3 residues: CASSVSQDRANYGYTF. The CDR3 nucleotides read TGTGCCAGCAGTGTCAGTCAGGACCGAGCTAACTATGGCTACACCTTC.

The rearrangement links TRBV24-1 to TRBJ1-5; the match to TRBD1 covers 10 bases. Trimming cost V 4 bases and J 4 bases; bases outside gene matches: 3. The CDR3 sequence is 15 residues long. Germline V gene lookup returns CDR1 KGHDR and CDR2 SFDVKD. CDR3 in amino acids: CATSEGQGRNQPQHF. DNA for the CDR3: TGTGCCACCAGTGAGGGACAGGGGCGGAATCAGCCCCAGCATTTT.

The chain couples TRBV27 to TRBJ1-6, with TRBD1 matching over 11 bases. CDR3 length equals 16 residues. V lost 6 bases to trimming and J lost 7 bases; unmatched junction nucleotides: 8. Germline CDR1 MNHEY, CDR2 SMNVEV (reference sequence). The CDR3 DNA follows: TGTGCCAGCAGCAGGACAGGGGGCTCGGGGAATTCACCCCTCCACTTT. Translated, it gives CASSRTGGSGNSPLHF.

This CDR3 is CASSYYSSGQGDGYTF. CDR3 in DNA: TGTGCCAGCAGTTACTACTCCTCCGGACAGGGGGATGGCTACACCTTC. The chain employs TRBV6-5 and TRBJ1-2; 10 bases agree with TRBD1. V was clipped by 1 base and J by 6 bases; unmatched bases: 8. Germline-derived CDR1 and CDR2 are MNHEY and SVGAGI. This CDR3 is 16 amino acids long.

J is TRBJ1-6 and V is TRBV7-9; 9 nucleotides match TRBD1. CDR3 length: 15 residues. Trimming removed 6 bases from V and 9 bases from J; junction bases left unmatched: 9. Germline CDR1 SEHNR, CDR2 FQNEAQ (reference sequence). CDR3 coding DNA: TGTGCCAGCAGTGCAACCGGGACAGGGCGTTCACCCCTCCACTTT. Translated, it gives CASSATGTGRSPLHF.

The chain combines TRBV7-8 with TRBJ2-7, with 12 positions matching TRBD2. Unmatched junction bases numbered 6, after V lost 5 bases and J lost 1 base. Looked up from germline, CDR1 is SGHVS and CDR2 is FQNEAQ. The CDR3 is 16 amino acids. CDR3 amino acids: CASSPTGLAGSYEQYF. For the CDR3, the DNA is TGTGCCAGCAGCCCTACAGGACTAGCGGGATCCTACGAGCAGTACTTC.

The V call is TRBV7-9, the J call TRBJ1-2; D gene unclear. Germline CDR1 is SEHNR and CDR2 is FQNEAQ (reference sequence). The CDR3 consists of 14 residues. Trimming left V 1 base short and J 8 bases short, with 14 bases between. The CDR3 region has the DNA TGTGCCAGCAGCTTAGTTGCCGGCTTAGGAGGCTACACCTTC. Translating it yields CASSLVAGLGGYTF.

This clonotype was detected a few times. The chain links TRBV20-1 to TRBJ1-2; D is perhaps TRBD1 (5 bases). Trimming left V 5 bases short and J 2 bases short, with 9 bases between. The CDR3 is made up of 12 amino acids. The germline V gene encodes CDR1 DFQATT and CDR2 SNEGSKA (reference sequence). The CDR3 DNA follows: TGCAGTGCTTCCCGGGACAACTATGGCTACACCTTC. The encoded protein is CSASRDNYGYTF.

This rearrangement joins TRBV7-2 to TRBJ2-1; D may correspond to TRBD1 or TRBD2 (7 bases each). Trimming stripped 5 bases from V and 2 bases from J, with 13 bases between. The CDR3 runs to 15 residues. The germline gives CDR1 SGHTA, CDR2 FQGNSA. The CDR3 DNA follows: TGTGCCAGCAGCCATCCAGGGGGGGCCTACAATGAGCAGTTCTTC. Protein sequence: CASSHPGGAYNEQFF. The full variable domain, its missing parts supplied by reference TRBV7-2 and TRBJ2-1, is GAGVSQSPSNKVTEKGKDVELRCDPISGHTALYWYRQSLGQGLEFLIYFQGNSAPDKSGLPSDRFSAERTGGSVSTLTIQRTQQEDSAVYLCASSHPGGAYNEQFFGPGTRLTVL.

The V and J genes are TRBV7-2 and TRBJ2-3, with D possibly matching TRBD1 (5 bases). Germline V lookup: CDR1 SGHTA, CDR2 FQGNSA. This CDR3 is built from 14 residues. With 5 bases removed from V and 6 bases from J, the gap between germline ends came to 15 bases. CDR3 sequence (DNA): TGTGCCAGCAGCCCAGGGTGGTTAGCCGATACGCAGTATTTT. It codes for CASSPGWLADTQYF. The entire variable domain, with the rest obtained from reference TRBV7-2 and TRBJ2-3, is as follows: GAGVSQSPSNKVTEKGKDVELRCDPISGHTALYWYRQSLGQGLEFLIYFQGNSAPDKSGLPSDRFSAERTGGSVSTLTIQRTQQEDSAVYLCASSPGWLADTQYFGPGTRLTVL.

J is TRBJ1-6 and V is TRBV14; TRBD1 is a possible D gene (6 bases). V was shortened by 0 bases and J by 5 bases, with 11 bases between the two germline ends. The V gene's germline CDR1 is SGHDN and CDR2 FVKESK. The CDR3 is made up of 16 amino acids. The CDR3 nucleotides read TGTGCCAGCAGCCAAGAAAGGGGGTTTAATAATTCACCCCTCCACTTT. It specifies CASSQERGFNNSPLHF.

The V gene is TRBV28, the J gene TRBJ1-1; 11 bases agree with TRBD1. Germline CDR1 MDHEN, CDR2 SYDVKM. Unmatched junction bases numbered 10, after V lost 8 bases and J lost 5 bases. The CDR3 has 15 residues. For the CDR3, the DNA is TGTGCCAGCGGCCGGACAGGGGGCGCAGGGACTGAAGCTTTCTTT. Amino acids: CASGRTGGAGTEAFF.

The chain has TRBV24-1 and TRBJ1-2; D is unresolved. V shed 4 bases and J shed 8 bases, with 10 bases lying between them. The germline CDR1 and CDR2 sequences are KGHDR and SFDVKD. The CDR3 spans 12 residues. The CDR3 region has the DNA TGTGCCACCAGTGACAGGTTCTACGGCTACACCTTC. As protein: CATSDRFYGYTF.